A selection of T cell receptor beta chains follows, all from one sample in a study of blood T cell repertoires in COVID-19. Profiled with immunoSEQ multiplex PCR; TCRdb holds only in-frame clones, not every one. Of hundreds of thousands of clones listed, about 91% were seen once; the top ten hold 10% to 15%. The specimen sequenced was peripheral blood. The receptor set was obtained from a woman aged 50 to 60 with COVID-19, enrolled during active disease. CDR3s include the opening cysteine and the closing phenylalanine or tryptophan. The D gene is left open where the match is weak. Rows give clone size only sometimes, using once, few, many, or a class for an expanded clone.

-,TRBJ1-6,TRBV7-6,once,TGTGCCAGCAGCTTAGCGACCGGGGGATCTCTTAGGTCCTATAATTCACCCCTCCACTTT,CASSLATGGSLRSYNSPLHF
-,TRBJ1-1,TRBV4-2,-,TGTGCCAGCAGCCAAGATCGGTACAGAGCTGAAGCTTTCTTT,CASSQDRYRAEAFF
-,TRBJ1-3,TRBV10-3,-,TGTGCCATCAAGATGGACCCCGAGGGGGACACCATATATTTT,CAIKMDPEGDTIYF
TRBD1,TRBJ2-7,TRBV9,-,TGTGCCAGCAGCGTATCAGGGGGAGAGTACGAGCAGTACTTC,CASSVSGGEYEQYF
TRBD1,TRBJ1-2,TRBV4-2,once,TGTGCCAGCAGCCAAGTGGGACAGGCGTTCTATGGCTACACCTTC,CASSQVGQAFYGYTF
TRBD2,TRBJ2-1,TRBV10-1,-,TGCGCCAGCAGTGGGACTAGCGGGGCTAATGAGCAGTTCTTC,CASSGTSGANEQFF
-,TRBJ2-7,TRBV28,-,TGTGCCAGCATTCCTGCGGGCAACCCGAACTCCTACGAGCAGTACTTC,CASIPAGNPNSYEQYF
TRBD1,TRBJ1-2,TRBV6-5,-,TGTGCCACCCAAACACAGGGGGGCTACACCTTC,CATQTQGGYTF
-,TRBJ1-2,TRBV27,-,TGTGCCAGCAGGACATCGGGGGGGACCGGCTATGGCTACACCTTC,CASRTSGGTGYGYTF
-,TRBJ1-6,TRBV30,-,TGTGCCTGGAGTGTAAGGGGGTCCTGGAATTCACCCCTCCACTTT,CAWSVRGSWNSPLHF
-,TRBJ1-2,TRBV3-1/TRBV3-2,-,TGTGCCAGCAGCCAACGGGATGCAGCGGGGCGGGACTATGGCTACACCTTC,CASSQRDAAGRDYGYTF
-,TRBJ2-6,TRBV7-2,few,TGTGCCAGCAGCTTAGCTGACTATGGACGGGCACTCTCTGGGGCCAACGTCCTGACTTTC,CASSLADYGRALSGANVLTF
-,TRBJ1-1,TRBV9,-,TGTGCCAGCAGCCCGGGACTTACCGGAGAAACTGAAGCTTTCTTT,CASSPGLTGETEAFF
-,TRBJ2-2,TRBV30,-,TGTGCCTGCCCCCCGGTTGAACCCGGGGAGCTGTTTTTT,CACPPVEPGELFF
-,TRBJ1-2,TRBV7-8,-,TGTGCCAGCAGCCTAAGTGGCGGCGGCGAGGGCTATGGCTACACCTTC,CASSLSGGGEGYGYTF
TRBD1,TRBJ2-5,TRBV5-1,-,TGCGCCAGCAGCCTCCGGGGGACAGGGGAGACCCAGTACTTC,CASSLRGTGETQYF
-,TRBJ1-2,TRBV4-1,-,TGCGCCAGCAGCCAAGATTTTAAGGGGCTGGGTGGCTACACCTTC,CASSQDFKGLGGYTF
-,TRBJ2-3,TRBV1,once,TGCACCAGCAGCTCGAGCGGGCCCCGCACAGATACGCAGTATTTT,CTSSSSGPRTDTQYF
TRBD2,TRBJ2-3,TRBV7-3,-,TGTGCCAGCAGCCCCTCGGGACTACTCACAGATACGCAGTATTTT,CASSPSGLLTDTQYF